A selection of T cell receptor beta chains follows, all from one sample in a study of blood T cells in healthy people across ages. TCRdb itself ran the 5' RACE reads through MiXCR, one entry per CDR3 protein. The table lists around 1,800,000 distinct CDR3 sequences, around 40% of them singletons. The source material was blood. The receptors stem from a human donor in good health. The conserved cysteine and the conserved F or W are not part of the CDR3 here.

v_gene	j_gene	CDR3aa
TRBV20-1	TRBJ1-4	SAPMAANEKLF
TRBV7-8	TRBJ2-7	ASSLGAGRGAYEQY
TRBV7-6	TRBJ2-2	ASSLTSGGLAGELF
TRBV5-6	TRBJ1-1	ASSGLGDTEAF
TRBV13	TRBJ1-2	ASSLEWPLYYGYT
TRBV11-1	TRBJ2-3	ASSPGQGGEVDTQY
TRBV13	TRBJ2-3	ASSLALWRANSTDTQY
TRBV7-2	.	ASSLVWGGADEQY
TRBV6-5	TRBJ2-7	ASSYQFFASGGASSYEQY
TRBV7-2	TRBJ2-1	ASRGPVEQF
TRBV5-5	TRBJ2-3	ASSFGQGSPTDTQY
TRBV20-1	TRBJ2-6	SARTGWSSGANVLT
TRBV6-5	TRBJ2-4	ASRPRDRAKNIQY
TRBV20-1	TRBJ2-5	SAYGPHDQETQY
TRBV7-2	TRBJ1-1	ASSQRRLNTEAF